Below, 26 T cell receptor beta chains from the same sample are listed, as sequenced in a study of blood T cells in healthy people across ages. Through a sample-barcoded 5' primer and a J-beta primer mix, a second PCR was run for roughly 6 to 11 cycles. Via MiXCR, TCRdb re-called the 5' RACE reads, giving one row per CDR3 protein. Seen here are 550,000 to 600,000 distinct CDR3 sequences, around 48% observed once, and the top ten hold around 25%. Sequencing was carried out using blood. The receptors shown here come from an older man in good health.

The J gene is TRBJ2-3, the V gene TRBV10-3; the match to TRBD2 covers 14 bases. The germline CDR1 and CDR2 sequences are ENHRY and SYGVKD. The CDR3 runs 16 residues. V was pared by 6 bases and J by 4 bases, with 6 bases of the junction left unmatched. CDR3 coding DNA: TGTGCCATCAGGAGGACTAGCGGGAGGTCGCCAGATACGCAGTATTTT. Its protein is CAIRRTSGRSPDTQYF.

V and J are TRBV7-2 and TRBJ1-1; D is unresolved. The germline V gene encodes CDR1 SGHTA and CDR2 FQGNSA. This CDR3 has 11 residues. V lost 0 bases and J 7 bases, leaving 3 bases between the germline ends. In DNA form, the CDR3 reads TGTGCCAGCAGCTTAGCGGTTGAAGCTTTCTTT. Translating gives CASSLAVEAFF.

Only a few counts were recorded for this clonotype. This chain joins TRBV7-2 and TRBJ2-1; D possibly corresponds to TRBD2 (5 bases). Trimming stripped 5 bases from V and 8 bases from J, with 16 bases between. From germline, CDR1 is SGHTA and CDR2 FQGNSA. This CDR3 spans 14 amino acids. The CDR3 spells CASSVRAVPHEQFF. CDR3 in DNA: TGTGCCAGCAGCGTGAGGGCCGTTCCCCATGAGCAGTTCTTC.

The rearrangement uses TRBV11-3 and TRBJ2-1, with TRBD1 identical over 10 bases. V shed 0 bases and J 7 bases; nucleotides not matched to a gene: 6. The CDR3 is 16 amino acids. In germline, CDR1 is SGHNT, CDR2 YENEEA. As DNA, the CDR3 is TGTGCCAGCAGCTTAGAGGGACAGGGGTACGCGAATGAGCAGTTCTTC. Its translation is CASSLEGQGYANEQFF.

V gene TRBV20-1 combines with J gene TRBJ2-7; D is possibly TRBD2 (6 bases). Looked up from germline, CDR1 is DFQATT and CDR2 is SNEGSKA (reference sequence). V was shortened by 1 base and J by 3 bases, with 10 bases between the two germline ends. The CDR3 contains 13 residues. CDR3 amino acids: CSARVSGGYEQYF. CDR3 DNA: TGCAGTGCTAGAGTTTCCGGGGGCTACGAGCAGTACTTC.

The CDR3 coding sequence is TGTGCCAGCAGCCCTCGGACAGGGATACACAATGAGCAGTTCTTC. Protein: CASSPRTGIHNEQFF. The chain uses TRBV5-5 and TRBJ2-1, with 8 nucleotides matching TRBD1. The CDR3 consists of 15 residues. Per germline, CDR1 SGHKS and CDR2 YYEKEE (reference sequence). V lost 4 bases and J lost 5; bases outside the gene matches: 8. Variable domain in full (rest from reference TRBV5-5 and TRBJ2-1): DAGVTQSPTHLIKTRGQQVTLRCSPISGHKSVSWYQQVLGQGPQFIFQYYEKEERGRGNFPDRFSARQFPNYSSELNVNALLLGDSALYLCASSPRTGIHNEQFFGPGTRLTVL.

V gene TRBV5-1 combines with J gene TRBJ2-5, with 9 bases that match TRBD1. This CDR3 region has 14 residues. Germline CDR1 SGHRS, CDR2 YFSETQ. V lost 5 bases and J lost 5; bases outside the gene matches: 7. Written as DNA, the CDR3 is TGCGCCAGCAGTTACGGACAGGGGAGGGAGACCCAGTACTTC. It codes for CASSYGQGRETQYF.

The chain uses TRBV6-6 and TRBJ2-1; the D call may be TRBD1 or TRBD2 (5 bases each). The CDR3 is made up of 12 amino acids. The germline V and J ends were trimmed by 5 bases and 13 bases, with 15 bases remaining between them. CDR1 and CDR2 from the germline V gene are MNHNY and SVGAGI (reference sequence). The CDR3 sequence: CASSLGTTTQFF. For the CDR3, the DNA is TGTGCCAGCAGTCTAGGGACGACCACTCAGTTCTTC.

This clonotype has only a few counts. The chain is built from TRBV4-3 and TRBJ2-5; D is undetermined. Between the trimmed V and J ends, which lost 2 bases and 2 bases, there was a span of 6 bases. The CDR3 is made up of 13 amino acids. Looked up from germline, CDR1 is LGHNA and CDR2 is YSLEER. The CDR3 region is CASSQRLQETQYF. The CDR3 bases are TGCGCCAGCAGCCAACGACTTCAAGAGACCCAGTACTTC.

The table lists this clonotype with a few counts. V usage is TRBV6-6 and J usage is TRBJ2-4; TRBD2 matches at 10 bases. The last part of the DNA fits TRBJ2-7 better; the J call may be wrong. The CDR3 spans 14 residues. Germline V gene lookup returns CDR1 MNHNY and CDR2 SVGAGI (reference sequence). CDR3 DNA: TGTGCCAGCAGTTATTCTAGCGGGGGCCACGAGCAGTACTTC. Translating it yields CASSYSSGGHEQYF.

The chain joins TRBV5-1 to TRBJ2-5, with 8 bases identical to TRBD1. Judging by the DNA end, TRBJ2-7 fits better; the J call may be wrong. Germline V gives CDR1 SGHRS, CDR2 YFSETQ. This CDR3 has 14 residues. The CDR3 spells CASSPGQGFLEQYF. The CDR3, as DNA: TGCGCCAGCAGCCCCGGACAGGGCTTTCTCGAGCAGTACTTC.

This clonotype came up many times. The rearrangement uses TRBV6-6 and TRBJ2-4; D is uncertain. Germline V gene lookup returns CDR1 MNHNY and CDR2 SVGAGI (reference sequence). Trimming took 0 bases from V and 7 from J, leaving 16 bases between them. The CDR3 length is 16 residues. The CDR3 DNA follows: TGTGCCAGCAGTTACTCAGAAAGGCGTCGGGTGAACATTCAGTACTTC. It encodes CASSYSERRRVNIQYF.

In DNA, the CDR3 is TGTGCCAGCAGCTCCGACACCTTTAGCAATCAGCCCCAGCATTTT. Protein product: CASSSDTFSNQPQHF. This chain joins TRBV12-3 or TRBV12-4 and TRBJ1-5; D not resolved. This CDR3 spans 15 amino acids. Trimming pared 6 bases from V and 0 bases from J, leaving 12 bases between.

As for this clonotype: It may be a read error: a sequence one base away is much more abundant. The chain uses TRBV6-6 and TRBJ2-1, with 9 bases lining up with TRBD1. The CDR3 runs 15 residues. Unmatched junction bases numbered 13, after V lost 6 bases and J lost 10 bases. Germline V gives CDR1 MNHNY, CDR2 SVGAGI (reference sequence). As DNA, the CDR3 is TGTGCCAGCAGGGACTCCGGGACAGGGTCCTACGAGCAGTTCTTC. Translated, it gives CASRDSGTGSYEQFF.

The chain carries TRBV11-3 and TRBJ2-1, with TRBD1 matching 7 bases. The CDR3 spans 15 residues. Germline CDR1 and CDR2: SGHNT and YENEEA. Trimming took 5 bases from V and 5 from J; bases not matched to a gene: 9. CDR3 DNA: TGTGCCAGCAGCCGAAGGACAGGTCTCAACAATGAGCAGTTCTTC. The encoded protein is CASSRRTGLNNEQFF.

This clonotype was counted a few times. The chain links TRBV20-1 to TRBJ2-1, with 11 bases that match TRBD2. V lost 5 bases and J lost 0; bases outside the gene matches: 6. The germline V gene has CDR1 DFQATT and CDR2 SNEGSKA (reference sequence). CDR3 length: 16 residues. CDR3 in amino acids: CSARGTSGHSYNEQFF. The CDR3, as DNA: TGCAGTGCTCGGGGGACTAGCGGCCACTCCTACAATGAGCAGTTCTTC.

In DNA, the CDR3 is TGTGCCAGCAGTCCATGGGACAAAGGGCCCTGGGGTGAGCAGTTCTTC. Residues: CASSPWDKGPWGEQFF. The rearrangement joins TRBV27 to TRBJ2-1, with D perhaps matching TRBD1 (6 bases). CDR3 length: 16 residues. Germline loops: CDR1 MNHEY, CDR2 SMNVEV (reference sequence). V dropped 5 bases and J dropped 9 bases, with 23 bases sitting between them.

The chain carries TRBV30 and TRBJ1-6; D is ambiguous. The CDR3 is made up of 13 amino acids. Germline loops: CDR1 GTSNPN, CDR2 SVGIG (reference sequence). V was clipped by 1 base and J by 7 bases, with 8 bases between them. The CDR3 spells CAWSGGFNSPLHF. CDR3 nucleotide sequence: TGTGCCTGGAGTGGCGGATTCAATTCACCCCTCCACTTT.

This clonotype was detected only once. The rearrangement uses TRBV7-2 and TRBJ1-4; D is ambiguous. The ends were cut back, 2 bases at V and 0 bases at J, with 10 bases in the middle. The CDR3 has 16 residues. The germline V gene encodes CDR1 SGHTA and CDR2 FQGNSA. Written as DNA, the CDR3 is TGTGCCAGCAGCTTAAATCCAGCTGCAACTAATGAAAAACTGTTTTTT. Translated: CASSLNPAATNEKLFF.

V and J are TRBV10-3 and TRBJ1-1; D is uncertain. Germline CDR1 reads ENHRY; CDR2 reads SYGVKD. V lost 3 bases and J lost 11, with 13 bases in between. This CDR3 comprises 12 residues. CDR3 residues: CAISDDRASAFF. The CDR3 region has the DNA TGTGCCATCAGTGATGACCGAGCGTCCGCTTTCTTT.

This rearrangement joins TRBV3-1 to TRBJ1-2; D may be TRBD1 (5 bases). This CDR3 has 13 residues. The germline CDR1 and CDR2 sequences are LGHDT and YNNKEL (reference sequence). Between the trimmed V and J ends, which lost 3 bases and 8 bases, there was a span of 13 bases. Written as DNA, the CDR3 is TGTGCCAGCAGCCAGGGACCCTACGGCGGCTACACCTTC. It specifies CASSQGPYGGYTF.

This clonotype has a handful of counts. V is TRBV14 and J is TRBJ2-7, with TRBD2 identical over 9 bases. The CDR3 consists of 14 residues. CDR1 is SGHDN and CDR2 is FVKESK in the germline V gene. With 0 bases clipped from V and 7 bases from J, the junction kept 4 bases outside the gene matches. The CDR3 is CASSQDTLAGEQYF. The CDR3, as DNA: TGTGCCAGCAGCCAAGATACTCTAGCGGGAGAGCAGTACTTC.

The V call is TRBV20-1, the J call TRBJ2-5; 9 bases are shared with TRBD2. After removal of 6 bases from V and 11 bases from J, the junction contained 16 bases not matched to a gene. This CDR3 comprises 14 residues. Germline-derived CDR1 and CDR2 are DFQATT and SNEGSKA (reference sequence). CDR3 coding DNA: TGCAGTGCCCTTAGCGGGAGTCGTAAGAATGAGCAGTACTTC. Protein: CSALSGSRKNEQYF.

This clonotype was seen a handful of times. The chain has TRBV5-1 and TRBJ2-6; TRBD1 agrees at 9 bases. Losses at the gene ends were 4 bases for V and 4 bases for J; bases not matched to a gene: 12. The CDR3 is 18 residues long. Germline assignment: CDR1 SGHRS and CDR2 YFSETQ. CDR3 DNA sequence: TGCGCCAGCAGCACTAGTCCCGGGACAGGGACCGGGGCCAACGTCCTGACTTTC. Its protein is CASSTSPGTGTGANVLTF.

A word on this clonotype: Germline is not matched at one junction end, which may reflect a read error. The rearrangement uses TRBV5-1 and TRBJ2-1; the D gene could be TRBD1 or TRBD2 (6 bases each). Germline V gene data show CDR1 as SGHRS and CDR2 as YFSETQ. There are 15 residues in the CDR3. The DNA of the CDR3 is TGCGCCAGCGGCTTGGAGGGGGGTTTCGGGAATGAGCAGTTCTTC. Its translation: CASGLEGGFGNEQFF.

The count of this clonotype is one. Here the CDR3 reads CASSQVWRRGFLGANVLTF. The CDR3 region has the DNA TGCGCCAGCAGCCAAGTTTGGAGGCGGGGCTTCCTCGGGGCCAACGTCCTGACTTTC. The chain uses TRBV4-1 and TRBJ2-6, with D possibly being TRBD2 (6 bases). Germline CDR1 and CDR2: MGHRA and YSYEKL. The V end was cut by 1 base, the J end by 4 bases, with 20 bases between. The CDR3 sequence is 19 residues long.